This TCR beta chain was identified during a study of blood T cell repertoires in COVID-19. Looking at the study overall: Collection of acute and convalescent COVID-19 samples took place in the United States, Italy and Spain. PBMCs, B-cell-depleted T cells, or T cells were the source of the cDNA or gDNA that made up the material.

Germline lookup yields CDR1 LNHDA and CDR2 SQIVND (reference sequence). V was shortened by 11 bases and J by 4 bases, with 30 bases between the two germline ends. The CDR3 length is 18 residues. In the original processing: Scientists estimated how many nucleated cells there were by amplifying reference gene primers. Here immunoSEQ multiplex PCR was the method, and the copy in TCRdb shows in-frame clones only, minus some. V, J and clone size reflect that table, while D and trimming were determined from the DNA. The sample lists roughly 130,000 clones, around 80% occurring once. This clone has a handful of counts.

This chain uses TRBV19 with TRBJ1-3, with a possible D match to TRBD1 (6 bases). The source is a man in his 70s with acute or convalescent COVID-19. Sequencing used peripheral blood. CDR3 DNA sequence: TGTGCCGGGAAAAATACAGGGTTCTCCCCGGCTGGGGGAAACACCATATATTTT. Its translation: CAGKNTGFSPAGGNTIYF.